This T cell receptor (beta chain) is drawn from a study of STAT3 mutations in large granular lymphocyte leukemia. Study context: Canonical activating STAT3 mutations were detected in roughly half of the longitudinally sequenced T-LGLL patients.

About this clone: Its specificity is unknown.

The CDR3 runs 16 residues. Trimming shortened V by 1 base and J by 4 bases, and 17 bases separated the two germline ends. CDR1 is PRHDT and CDR2 is FYEKMQ in the germline V gene (reference sequence). Profiling relied on immunoSEQ multiplex PCR, and the TCRdb table lists in-frame clones only, not all of them. This sample has 9,500 to 12,000 clones; approximately 90% occur once, and the top ten carry approximately 40%. Overall study findings and caveats: Every T-cell large granular lymphocyte leukemia patient had at least one immunodominant TCR beta clonotype.

The rearrangement joins TRBV13 to TRBJ2-7; D possibly uses TRBD1 or TRBD2 (5 bases each). The sequenced sample consisted of peripheral blood mononuclear cells. The receptor was derived from a man aged 60 to 69 with T-cell large granular lymphocyte leukemia. Some clones in this sample may be carry-over from other donors' samples. The CDR3 reads CASSLDVGTHIYEQYF. CDR3 bases: TGTGCCAGCAGCTTAGACGTCGGGACCCATATATACGAGCAGTACTTC.